This T cell receptor beta chain was found in a study of CD8 T cells in ankylosing spondylitis. Study conclusions and caveats: Within ankylosing spondylitis blood, a TCR beta motif made up of eight highly homologous variants appeared to be characteristic. Disease-linked clones reportedly showed significant enrichment in matched ankylosing spondylitis synovial fluid. Before this, some motif variants had been reported in reactive arthritis synovial fluid and blood.

A quantitative 5'-RACE method, one with molecular barcodes, was used to make TCR beta libraries. TCRdb called the 5' RACE reads again in MiXCR, with one record for every CDR3 protein. The repertoire holds under 250,000 distinct CDR3 sequences, with about 10% as singletons. V lost 3 bases to trimming and J lost 8 bases, with 11 bases between them. The CDR3 contains 13 residues. Germline CDR1 is SGHKS and CDR2 is YYEKEE (reference sequence). The table lists this clonotype with many counts. Its antigen is still unknown. V and J are TRBV5-5 and TRBJ1-4; no clear D. The sequencing sample was made of blood, either unsorted or a sorted T cell fraction (not recorded which). The TCR was taken from a male donor with ankylosing spondylitis or in good health (not recorded which). CDR3 sequence reads: CASSWAPSEKLFF. CDR3 in DNA: TGTGCCAGCAGCTGGGCGCCTAGCGAAAAACTGTTTTTT.